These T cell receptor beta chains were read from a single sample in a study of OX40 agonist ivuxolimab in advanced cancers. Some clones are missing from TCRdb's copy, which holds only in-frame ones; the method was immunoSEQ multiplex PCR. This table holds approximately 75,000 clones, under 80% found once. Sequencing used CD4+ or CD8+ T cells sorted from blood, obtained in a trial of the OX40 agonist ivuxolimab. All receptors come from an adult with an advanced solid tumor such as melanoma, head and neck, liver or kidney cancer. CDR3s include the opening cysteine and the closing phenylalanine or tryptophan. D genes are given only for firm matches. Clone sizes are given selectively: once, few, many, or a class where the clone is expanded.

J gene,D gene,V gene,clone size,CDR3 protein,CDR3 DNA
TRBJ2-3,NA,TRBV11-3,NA,CASSLTGFTDTQYF,TGTGCCAGCAGCCTCACAGGGTTCACAGATACGCAGTATTTT
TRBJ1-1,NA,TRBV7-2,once,CASSLPFTPNTEAFF,TGTGCCAGCAGCTTACCATTCACCCCGAACACTGAAGCTTTCTTT
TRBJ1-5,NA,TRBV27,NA,CASSLNGAQRANQPQHF,TGTGCCAGCAGTTTAAACGGGGCCCAACGGGCCAATCAGCCCCAGCATTTT
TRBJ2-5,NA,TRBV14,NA,CASSQDPRGAQYF,TGTGCCAGCAGCCAAGACCCGCGCGGTGCCCAGTACTTC
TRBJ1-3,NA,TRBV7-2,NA,CASSLQTGSGNTIYF,TGTGCCAGCAGCTTACAGACCGGCAGCGGAAACACCATATATTTT
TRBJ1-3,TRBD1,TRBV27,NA,CASSRKGDRVGNTIYF,TGTGCCAGCAGTCGGAAAGGGGACAGGGTAGGAAACACCATATATTTT
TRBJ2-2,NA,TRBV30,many,CAWRRTALNTGELFF,TGTGCCTGGAGGCGGACAGCTTTGAACACCGGGGAGCTGTTTTTT
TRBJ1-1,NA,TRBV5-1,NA,CASSLGQGLEAFF,TGCGCCAGCAGCTTGGGGCAGGGCCTTGAAGCTTTCTTT
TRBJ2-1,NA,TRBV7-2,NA,CASSPTNGNEQFF,TGTGCCAGCAGCCCAACCAACGGCAATGAGCAGTTCTTC
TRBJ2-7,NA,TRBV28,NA,CASPIEEEQYF,TGTGCCAGCCCCATTGAGGAGGAGCAGTACTTC
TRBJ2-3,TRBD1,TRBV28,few,CASSLGTGITDTQYF,TGTGCCAGCAGTTTAGGGACAGGGATTACAGATACGCAGTATTTT
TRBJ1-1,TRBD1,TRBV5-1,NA,CASSPGGGGYTEAFF,TGCGCCAGCAGCCCAGGGGGCGGTGGGTACACTGAAGCTTTCTTT
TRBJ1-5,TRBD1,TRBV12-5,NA,CASAPGTGIVSNQPQHF,TGTGCTAGTGCCCCCGGGACAGGGATAGTTAGCAATCAGCCCCAGCATTTT
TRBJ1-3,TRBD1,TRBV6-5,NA,CATALSGTGLNTIYF,TGTGCCACAGCCCTTTCTGGGACAGGTTTAAACACCATATATTTT
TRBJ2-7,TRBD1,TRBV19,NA,CASSIGWDSPYEQYF,TGTGCCAGTAGTATAGGGTGGGACAGCCCCTACGAGCAGTACTTC
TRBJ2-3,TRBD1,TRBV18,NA,CASHDAGGTQYF,TGTGCCAGTCACGACGCAGGGGGAACGCAGTATTTT
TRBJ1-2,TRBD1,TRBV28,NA,CASSLGGQVRGYTF,TGTGCCAGCAGTTTAGGCGGACAGGTGCGAGGCTACACCTTC
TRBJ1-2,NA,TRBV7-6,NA,CASSHSYGYTF,TGTGCCAGCAGCCACAGCTATGGCTACACCTTC
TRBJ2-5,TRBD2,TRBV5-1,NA,CASSLRGDPGALKTQYF,TGCGCCAGCAGCCTCCGGGGGGACCCGGGAGCATTAAAGACCCAGTACTTC
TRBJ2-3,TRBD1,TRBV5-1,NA,CASSPGQGADTQYF,TGCGCCAGCAGCCCAGGACAGGGCGCAGATACGCAGTATTTT
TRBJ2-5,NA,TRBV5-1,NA,CASSWTDVETQYF,TGCGCCAGCAGCTGGACGGACGTGGAGACCCAGTACTTC
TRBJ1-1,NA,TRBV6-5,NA,CASSYSRRGNTEAFF,TGTGCCAGCAGTTACTCGAGAAGGGGGAACACTGAAGCTTTCTTT
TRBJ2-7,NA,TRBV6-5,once,CASTPGETYEQYF,TGTGCCAGCACCCCAGGGGAGACCTACGAGCAGTACTTC
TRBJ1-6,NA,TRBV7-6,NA,CASSLGLGNSPLHF,TGTGCCAGCAGCCTCGGACTGGGAAATTCACCCCTCCACTTT
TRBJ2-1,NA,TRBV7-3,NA,CASSSATGAEIYNEQFF,TGTGCCAGCAGCTCGGCGACGGGGGCAGAGATATACAATGAGCAGTTCTTC
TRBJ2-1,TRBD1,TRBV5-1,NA,CASSSAWDRVNEQFF,TGCGCCAGCAGCTCAGCCTGGGACAGGGTCAATGAGCAGTTCTTC
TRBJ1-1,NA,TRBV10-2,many,CATRVGGDTEAFF,TGCGCCACCCGGGTCGGGGGGGACACTGAAGCTTTCTTT